This T cell receptor (beta chain) was found in a study of OX40 agonist ivuxolimab in advanced cancers. The wider study: The dose of intravenous ivuxolimab that patients received every 2 weeks ranged from 0.01 to 10 mg/kg.

To note about this clone: Its specificity is unknown.

Assay used: immunoSEQ multiplex PCR; TCRdb lists only in-frame clones, some missing. The sample holds around 56,000 clones, around nine tenths seen once. Study results and limitations: The work left the antigen specificity of expanded peripheral T cells undetermined. The average count of expanded clones was higher among CD8+ T cells than among CD4+.

Germline V CDR1 and CDR2: SGHNT, YENEEA. The CDR3 is made up of 13 amino acids. V was shortened by 1 base and J by 4 bases, with 7 bases between the two germline ends. This chain joins TRBV11-3 and TRBJ1-1; possibly TRBD1 for D (6 bases). The TCR comes from an adult with an advanced solid tumor such as melanoma, head and neck, liver or kidney cancer. Sample: CD4+ or CD8+ T cells sorted from blood, taken in a trial of the OX40 agonist ivuxolimab. The CDR3 protein is CASSLVQGTEAFF. Here the CDR3 DNA reads TGTGCCAGCAGCTTAGTACAGGGCACTGAAGCTTTCTTT.